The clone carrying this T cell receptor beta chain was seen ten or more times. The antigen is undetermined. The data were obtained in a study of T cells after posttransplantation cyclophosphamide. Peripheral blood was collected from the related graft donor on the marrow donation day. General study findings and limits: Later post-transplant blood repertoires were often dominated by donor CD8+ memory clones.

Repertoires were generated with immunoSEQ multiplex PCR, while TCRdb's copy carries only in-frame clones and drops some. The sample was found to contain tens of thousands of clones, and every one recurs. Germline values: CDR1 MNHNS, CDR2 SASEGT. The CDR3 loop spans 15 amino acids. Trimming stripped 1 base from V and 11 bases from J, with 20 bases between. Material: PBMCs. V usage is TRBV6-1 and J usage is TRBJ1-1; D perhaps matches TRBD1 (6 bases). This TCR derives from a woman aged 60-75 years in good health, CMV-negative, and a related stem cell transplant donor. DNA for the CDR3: TGTGCCAGCAGTGAAGGATCAGGCCTAAATAGGGGGGCTTTCTTT. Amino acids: CASSEGSGLNRGAFF.